The present T cell receptor beta chain was sequenced within a study of vaccination and CD4 T cells after COVID-19. The treatment was: 10-day PBMC culture with coronavirus spike peptide pools or control peptides (ViraFEST assay). Details on this clonotype: What it binds is not known.

J was trimmed by 8 bases and V by 5 bases; bases with no gene match: 8. CDR3 length equals 14 residues. Germline V gene sequence: CDR1 SGHTA, CDR2 FQGNSA. Once obtained from cultured CD4+ T cells, the DNA was sequenced using the Oncomine TCR Beta short-read assay. Cultures of CD4+ T cells served as the source for extracting genomic DNA. TCRdb reprocessed the PCR reads with MiXCR, giving one entry per CDR3 protein. This table holds over 14,000 distinct CDR3 sequences, around 60% found once. Source material: CD4+ T cells from blood, cultured in vitro. This sequence originates from a human donor who had recovered from COVID-19. The rearrangement joins TRBV7-2 to TRBJ1-4, with 7 bases identical to TRBD1. The CDR3 nucleotides read TGTGCCAGCAGCCCGGGACAGTCTAGAGAAAAACTGTTTTTT. Translating it yields CASSPGQSREKLFF.